These 27 T cell receptor beta chains originate from one sample sequenced in a study of cytomegalovirus exposure and HLA in healthy donors. PCR was performed using 60 Vbeta and 13 Jbeta primers. Measured with immunoSEQ multiplex PCR; TCRdb has only the in-frame clones, and not every one. In the table there are about 170,000 clones, about 85% of which are singletons. Material for sequencing was PBMCs. Receptor source: a woman in her forties or fifties in good health and CMV-seropositive.

The chain carries TRBV15 and TRBJ1-5, with D maybe TRBD1 (6 bases). This CDR3 spans 14 amino acids. V lost 4 bases, J lost 7 bases, and 14 bases lay in between. Germline lookup yields CDR1 LNHNV and CDR2 YYDKDF (reference sequence). DNA of the CDR3: TGTGCCACCAGCAAATTTCAGGGGCTACAGCCCCAGCATTTT. Amino acids: CATSKFQGLQPQHF.

The chain carries TRBV27 and TRBJ2-3; TRBD2 aligns across 8 bases. Losses at the gene ends were 7 bases for V and 6 bases for J; bases not matched to a gene: 12. Looked up from germline, CDR1 is MNHEY and CDR2 is SMNVEV (reference sequence). CDR3 length equals 15 residues. The CDR3 nucleotides read TGTGCCAGCACATTGGTCGGGACTAGTTGGGATACGCAGTATTTT. This translates into CASTLVGTSWDTQYF.

The chain carries TRBV30 and TRBJ2-7, with 12 positions matching TRBD2. The CDR3 consists of 17 residues. In germline, CDR1 is GTSNPN, CDR2 SVGIG (reference sequence). After removal of 0 bases from V and 2 bases from J, the junction contained 8 bases not matched to a gene. CDR3 residues: CAWSVRWLAGGTYEQYF. CDR3 DNA sequence: TGTGCCTGGAGTGTACGGTGGCTAGCGGGGGGGACCTACGAGCAGTACTTC.

V usage is TRBV28 and J usage is TRBJ2-7; 7 positions match TRBD2. The CDR3 extends over 16 amino acids. V was clipped by 6 bases and J by 7 bases; unmatched bases: 18. Germline values: CDR1 MDHEN, CDR2 SYDVKM. The CDR3 DNA sequence: TGTGCCAGCAGCCCAAGTGTCGGGACTCGGGGAGGGGAGCAGTACTTC. It translates to CASSPSVGTRGGEQYF.

The chain recombines TRBV19 with TRBJ1-2; tentative D call: TRBD1 (5 bases). V shed 4 bases and J shed 8 bases, with 20 bases lying between them. CDR1 is LNHDA, CDR2 SQIVND, per germline (reference sequence). The CDR3 consists of 15 residues. CDR3 nucleotides: TGTGCCAGTAGTACCAGGACGCAGGGTCGCGTGGGCTACACCTTC. Translated, it gives CASSTRTQGRVGYTF.

The chain carries TRBV7-2 and TRBJ2-7, with TRBD1 identical over 8 bases. The ends lost 3 bases at V and 5 bases at J; junction bases unmatched: 15. CDR3 size: 17 residues. Looked up from germline, CDR1 is SGHTA and CDR2 is FQGNSA. The CDR3 loop is CASSFSGTGNIGDEQYF. The CDR3 DNA is TGTGCCAGCAGCTTTTCCGGGACAGGCAACATAGGGGACGAGCAGTACTTC.

The chain employs TRBV6-5 and TRBJ1-2; the D gene is possibly TRBD1 (5 bases). Trimming cost V 0 bases and J 5 bases, with 13 bases left between them. CDR3 length: 15 amino acids. In germline, CDR1 is MNHEY, CDR2 SVGAGI. This chain's CDR3 is CASSYSRDRKYGYTF. DNA for the CDR3: TGTGCCAGCAGTTACTCGAGAGACAGAAAATATGGCTACACCTTC.

Remarks on this clone: Additional DNA sequences in this sample encode the identical CDR3. The chain uses TRBV19 and TRBJ1-1; 8 nucleotides align to TRBD1. CDR1 is LNHDA, CDR2 SQIVND, per germline (reference sequence). This CDR3 region has 14 residues. V shed 4 bases and J 1 base; nucleotides not matched to a gene: 2. This CDR3 is CASSTDRGNTEAFF. As DNA, the CDR3 is TGTGCCAGTAGTACCGACAGGGGGAACACTGAAGCTTTCTTT.

This clone was counted once. This chain joins TRBV5-1 and TRBJ2-7, with TRBD2 matching over 7 bases. J was trimmed by 6 bases and V by 4 bases; bases with no gene match: 7. The CDR3 loop spans 13 amino acids. Looked up from germline, CDR1 is SGHRS and CDR2 is YFSETQ. CDR3 sequence (DNA): TGCGCCAGCAGCAGCGGCGGGAGAGGCGAGCAGTACTTC. Translation gives CASSSGGRGEQYF.

This clone was detected only a few times. The gene calls are TRBV27 and TRBJ1-2; weak D call: TRBD1 (5 bases). Trimming took 5 bases from V and 8 from J, leaving 18 bases between them. The germline V gene encodes CDR1 MNHEY and CDR2 SMNVEV (reference sequence). The CDR3 has 14 residues. CDR3 amino acids: CASSPGDFLGGYTF. In nucleotides, the CDR3 is TGTGCCAGCAGTCCCGGGGACTTCCTCGGGGGCTACACCTTC.

The gene calls are TRBV4-3 and TRBJ2-6; TRBD2 matches at 7 bases. V lost 0 bases to trimming and J lost 0 bases; unmatched junction nucleotides: 2. Looked up from germline, CDR1 is LGHNA and CDR2 is YSLEER. There are 17 residues in the CDR3. The CDR3 here is CASSQDGGGSGANVLTF. DNA of the CDR3: TGCGCCAGCAGCCAAGATGGGGGGGGCTCTGGGGCCAACGTCCTGACTTTC.

This clone was observed a single time. This rearrangement joins TRBV6-5 to TRBJ1-2; 8 bases line up with TRBD1. The trim removed 2 bases at V and 8 bases at J, leaving 7 bases unmatched. This CDR3 has 14 amino acids. From germline, CDR1 is MNHEY and CDR2 SVGAGI. The CDR3 DNA follows: TGTGCCAGCAGTTACAGCGACAGGGGCGGGGGCTACACCTTC. It codes for CASSYSDRGGGYTF.

This clone was picked up one time. CDR3 nucleotides: TGTGCCAGCAGTGAACCGAATCAGCCCCAGCATTTT. Protein product: CASSEPNQPQHF. This sequence joins TRBV2 and TRBJ1-5, with D hard to call. The germline V gene has CDR1 SNHLY and CDR2 FYNNEI. V was trimmed by 2 bases and J by 4 bases, leaving 3 bases between them. CDR3 size: 12 residues.

On this clone itself: Compared with germline, one end of the junction differs, possibly owing to a read error. CDR3 DNA sequence: TGTGCCAGCAGCCAGGGGCAGACGTCCGTTTATTTGTTC. Its protein product is CASSQGQTSVYLF. The chain joins TRBV4-2 to TRBJ2-7; possible D gene TRBD1, 5 bases. The CDR3 is made up of 13 amino acids. In germline, CDR1 is LGHNA, CDR2 YNFKEQ.

The chain employs TRBV10-3 and TRBJ2-2; a possible D gene is TRBD1 (6 bases). V was cut by 6 bases and J by 4 bases, with 6 bases left in between. This CDR3 contains 12 residues. Germline V CDR1 and CDR2: ENHRY, SYGVKD. The CDR3 region is CAIRDSTGELFF. CDR3 sequence (DNA): TGTGCCATCAGGGACAGCACCGGGGAGCTGTTTTTT.

The chain carries TRBV27 and TRBJ2-5, with no clear D. CDR1 MNHEY and CDR2 SMNVEV come from the germline V gene (reference sequence). This CDR3 is built from 13 residues. The germline V and J ends were trimmed by 2 bases and 11 bases, with 15 bases remaining between them. This chain's CDR3 is CASSLNGLQLQYF. The CDR3, as DNA: TGTGCCAGCAGTTTAAACGGGTTGCAGCTGCAGTACTTC.

The V gene is TRBV18, the J gene TRBJ1-1; D unresolved. The CDR3 extends over 14 amino acids. CDR1 and CDR2 from the germline V gene are KGHSH and LQKENI. V was pared by 0 bases and J by 1 base, with 6 bases between. The CDR3 DNA sequence: TGTGCCAGCTCACCACCGTCCAGGAACACTGAAGCTTTCTTT. It yields the protein CASSPPSRNTEAFF.

This clone was recorded once. The chain is built from TRBV20-1 and TRBJ2-7; no reliable D call. In germline, CDR1 is DFQATT, CDR2 SNEGSKA (reference sequence). This CDR3 comprises 11 residues. V was pared by 0 bases and J by 6 bases, with 6 bases between. The CDR3 loop reads CSARELSEQYF. DNA for the CDR3: TGCAGTGCTAGAGAACTATCCGAGCAGTACTTC.

This clone was found once. The chain carries TRBV6-4 and TRBJ2-1; 12 bases fit TRBD2. Germline-derived CDR1 and CDR2 are MRHNA and SNTAGT. V was pared by 6 bases and J by 10 bases, with 7 bases of the junction left unmatched. The CDR3 sequence is 14 residues long. DNA for the CDR3: TGTGCCAGCAGCCTAGCGGGAGGGGGTTACGAGCAGTTCTTC. Amino acid sequence: CASSLAGGGYEQFF.

This clone has just a few counts. The V and J genes are TRBV19 and TRBJ1-5, with 7 bases lining up with TRBD1. J gave up 5 bases and V 3 bases, and 4 bases lay outside the gene matches. The length of the CDR3 is 14 residues. Germline V lookup: CDR1 LNHDA, CDR2 SQIVND (reference sequence). The CDR3 spells CASSMIGQDQPQHF. The DNA of the CDR3 is TGTGCCAGTAGTATGATAGGACAGGATCAGCCCCAGCATTTT.

The genes are TRBV9 and TRBJ2-7; 7 positions agree with TRBD1. This CDR3 region has 15 residues. V was pared by 4 bases and J by 3 bases, with 10 bases of the junction left unmatched. CDR1 and CDR2 (germline): SGDLS, YYNGEE. The DNA for the CDR3 is TGTGCCAGCAGCCTACGGACAGGACCCGTCTACGAGCAGTACTTC. Translating gives CASSLRTGPVYEQYF.

The chain is built from TRBV6-5 and TRBJ2-7; tentative D call: TRBD2 (6 bases). Trimming removed 7 bases from V and 3 bases from J, with 19 bases in between. The CDR3 is 15 amino acids. Germline lookup yields CDR1 MNHEY and CDR2 SVGAGI. The CDR3, as DNA: TGTGCCAGCACTTCCCGGGGGTCCCCCGTCTACGAGCAGTACTTC. This gives the protein CASTSRGSPVYEQYF.

J is TRBJ2-7 and V is TRBV7-9; a possible D gene is TRBD1 (5 bases). Germline assignment: CDR1 SEHNR and CDR2 FQNEAQ (reference sequence). The V end lost 2 bases, the J end lost 5 bases, and 7 bases lay between the germline ends. The CDR3 spans 12 residues. CDR3 nucleotide sequence: TGTGCCAGCAGCTTACAGGGAAACGAGCAGTACTTC. This gives the protein CASSLQGNEQYF.

CDR3 in DNA: TGCGCCAGCAGCTTGGACGGACTAGCAGCCAATCCGCAGTATTTT. It encodes CASSLDGLAANPQYF. The rearrangement joins TRBV5-1 to TRBJ2-3, with 8 bases aligning to TRBD2. Per germline, CDR1 SGHRS and CDR2 YFSETQ. CDR3 length: 15 residues. The J segment lost 10 bases and the V segment lost 0 bases, leaving 10 bases of the junction unmatched. The full variable domain, completed using reference TRBV5-1 and TRBJ2-3, is KAGVTQTPRYLIKTRGQQVTLSCSPISGHRSVSWYQQTPGQGLQFLFEYFSETQRNKGNFPGRFSGRQFSNSRSEMNVSTLELGDSALYLCASSLDGLAANPQYFGPGTRLTVL.

The J gene is TRBJ1-5, the V gene TRBV7-2, with 7 bases matching TRBD1. From germline, CDR1 is SGHTA and CDR2 FQGNSA. The CDR3 totals 15 residues. V lost 1 base and J lost 6; bases outside the gene matches: 6. The DNA for the CDR3 is TGTGCCAGCAGCTTAGACAGGGGCTCAAGTCAGCCCCAGCATTTT. Protein product: CASSLDRGSSQPQHF.

The chain carries TRBV19 and TRBJ2-5, with TRBD2 identical over 10 bases. The V and J ends lost 4 bases and 5 bases, in that order; junction bases with no gene match: 1. This CDR3 is built from 13 residues. Germline V lookup: CDR1 LNHDA, CDR2 SQIVND (reference sequence). The CDR3 protein is CASSKREGETQYF. CDR3 nucleotides: TGTGCCAGTAGTAAGCGGGAGGGGGAGACCCAGTACTTC.

CDR3 DNA: TGTGCCAGCAGCTTGGGCCAGGATAATTCACCCCTCCACTTT. This gives the protein CASSLGQDNSPLHF. This rearrangement joins TRBV5-8 to TRBJ1-6; D is unclear. V was pared by 0 bases and J by 5 bases, with 6 bases between. Germline CDR1 reads SGHTS; CDR2 reads YDEGEE. This CDR3 comprises 14 residues.